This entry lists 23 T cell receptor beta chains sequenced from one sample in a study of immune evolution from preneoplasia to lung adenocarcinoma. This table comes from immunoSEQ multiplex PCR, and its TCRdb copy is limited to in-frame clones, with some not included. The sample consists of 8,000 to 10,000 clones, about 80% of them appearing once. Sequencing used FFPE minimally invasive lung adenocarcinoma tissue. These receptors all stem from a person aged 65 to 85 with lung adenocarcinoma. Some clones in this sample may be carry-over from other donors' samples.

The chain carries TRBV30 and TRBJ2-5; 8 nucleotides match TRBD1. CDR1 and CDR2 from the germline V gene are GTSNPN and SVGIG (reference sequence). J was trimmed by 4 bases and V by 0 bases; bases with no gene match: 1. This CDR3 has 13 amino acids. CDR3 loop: CAWSVTGGETQYF. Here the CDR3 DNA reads TGTGCCTGGAGTGTAACAGGGGGAGAGACCCAGTACTTC. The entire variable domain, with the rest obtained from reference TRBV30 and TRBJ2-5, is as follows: SQTIHQWPATLVQPVGSPLSLECTVEGTSNPNLYWYRQAAGRGLQLLFYSVGIGQISSEVPQNLSASRPQDRQFILSSKKLLLSDSGFYLCAWSVTGGETQYFGPGTRLLVL.

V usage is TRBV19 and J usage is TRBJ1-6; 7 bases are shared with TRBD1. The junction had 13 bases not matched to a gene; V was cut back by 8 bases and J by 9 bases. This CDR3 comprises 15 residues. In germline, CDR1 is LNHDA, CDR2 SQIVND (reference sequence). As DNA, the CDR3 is TGTGCCAGTTCAGATAACAGGGGCGGGATTTCACCCCTCCACTTT. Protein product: CASSDNRGGISPLHF. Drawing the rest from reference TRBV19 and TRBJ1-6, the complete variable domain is DGGITQSPKYLFRKEGQNVTLSCEQNLNHDAMYWYRQDPGQGLRLIYYSQIVNDFQKGDIAEGYSVSREKKESFPLTVTSAQKNPTAFYLCASSDNRGGISPLHFGNGTRLTVT.

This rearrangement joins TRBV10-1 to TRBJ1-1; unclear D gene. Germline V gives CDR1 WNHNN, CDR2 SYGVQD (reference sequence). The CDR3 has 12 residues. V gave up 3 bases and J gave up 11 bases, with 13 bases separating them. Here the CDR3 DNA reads TGCGCCAGCAGTGATTGGAATCTGGGCGCTTTCTTT. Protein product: CASSDWNLGAFF.

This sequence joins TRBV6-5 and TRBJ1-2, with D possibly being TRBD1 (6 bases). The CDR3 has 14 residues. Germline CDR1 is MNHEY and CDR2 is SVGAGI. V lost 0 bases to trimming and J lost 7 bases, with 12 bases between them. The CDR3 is CASSYSKGVGGYTF. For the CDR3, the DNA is TGTGCCAGCAGTTACTCGAAGGGGGTCGGTGGCTACACCTTC.

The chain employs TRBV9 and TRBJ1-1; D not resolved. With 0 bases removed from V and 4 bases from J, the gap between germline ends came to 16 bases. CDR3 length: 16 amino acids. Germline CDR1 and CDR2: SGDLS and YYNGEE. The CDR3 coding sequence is TGTGCCAGCAGCGTAGTCCCGCCCGCCATGACCACTGAAGCTTTCTTT. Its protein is CASSVVPPAMTTEAFF.

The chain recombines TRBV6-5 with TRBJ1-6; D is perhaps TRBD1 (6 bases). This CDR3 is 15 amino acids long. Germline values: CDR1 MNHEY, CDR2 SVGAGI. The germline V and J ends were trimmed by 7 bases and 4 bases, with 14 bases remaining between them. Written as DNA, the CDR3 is TGTGCCAGCACCTCCTCAGGGGATTATAATTCACCCCTCCACTTT. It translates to CASTSSGDYNSPLHF.

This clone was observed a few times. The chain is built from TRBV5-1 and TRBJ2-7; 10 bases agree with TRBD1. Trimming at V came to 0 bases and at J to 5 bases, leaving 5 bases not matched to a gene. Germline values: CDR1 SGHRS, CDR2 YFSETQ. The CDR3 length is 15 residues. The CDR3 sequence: CASSLGQGAGNEQYF. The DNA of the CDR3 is TGCGCCAGCAGCTTGGGACAGGGGGCAGGGAACGAGCAGTACTTC. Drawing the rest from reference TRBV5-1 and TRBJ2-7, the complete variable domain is KAGVTQTPRYLIKTRGQQVTLSCSPISGHRSVSWYQQTPGQGLQFLFEYFSETQRNKGNFPGRFSGRQFSNSRSEMNVSTLELGDSALYLCASSLGQGAGNEQYFGPGTRLTVT.

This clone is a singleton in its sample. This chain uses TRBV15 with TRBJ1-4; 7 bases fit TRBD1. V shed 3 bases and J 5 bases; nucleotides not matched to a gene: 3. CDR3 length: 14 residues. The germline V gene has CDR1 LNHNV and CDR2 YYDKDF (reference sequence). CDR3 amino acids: CATSRAGGNEKLFF. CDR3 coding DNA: TGTGCCACCAGCAGGGCAGGGGGGAATGAAAAACTGTTTTTT.

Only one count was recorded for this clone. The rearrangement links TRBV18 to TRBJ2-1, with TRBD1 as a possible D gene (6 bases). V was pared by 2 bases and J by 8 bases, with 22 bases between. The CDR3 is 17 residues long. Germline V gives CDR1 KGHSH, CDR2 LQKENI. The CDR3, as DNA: TGTGCCAGCTCACCAAGGAGTGGGCAGGGGATAAGGGATGAGCAGTTCTTC. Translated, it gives CASSPRSGQGIRDEQFF.

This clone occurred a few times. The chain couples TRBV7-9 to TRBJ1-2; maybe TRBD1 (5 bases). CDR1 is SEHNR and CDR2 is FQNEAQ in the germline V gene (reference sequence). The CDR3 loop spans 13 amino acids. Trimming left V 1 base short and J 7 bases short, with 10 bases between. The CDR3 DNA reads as TGTGCCAGCAGCTTAGGGGGCTGGAGTGGCTACACCTTC. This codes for CASSLGGWSGYTF.

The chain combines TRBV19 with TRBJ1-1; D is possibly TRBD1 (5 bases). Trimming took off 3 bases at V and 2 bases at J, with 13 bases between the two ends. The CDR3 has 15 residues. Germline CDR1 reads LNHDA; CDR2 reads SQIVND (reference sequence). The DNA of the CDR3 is TGTGCCAGTAGTATCCAGGGTTGGGGAAACACTGAAGCTTTCTTT. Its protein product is CASSIQGWGNTEAFF.

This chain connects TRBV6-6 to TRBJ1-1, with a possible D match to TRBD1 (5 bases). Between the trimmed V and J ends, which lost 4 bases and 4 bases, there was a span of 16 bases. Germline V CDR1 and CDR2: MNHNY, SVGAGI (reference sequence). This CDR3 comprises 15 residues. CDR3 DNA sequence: TGTGCCAGCAGTTCCAAAGGGGTTGAGGGCACTGAAGCTTTCTTT. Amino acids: CASSSKGVEGTEAFF.

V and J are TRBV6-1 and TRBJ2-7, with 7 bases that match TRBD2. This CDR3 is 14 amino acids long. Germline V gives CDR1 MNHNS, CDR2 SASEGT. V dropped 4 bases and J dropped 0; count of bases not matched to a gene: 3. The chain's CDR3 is CASSAGGNSYEQYF. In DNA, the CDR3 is TGTGCCAGCAGTGCCGGGGGGAACTCCTACGAGCAGTACTTC.

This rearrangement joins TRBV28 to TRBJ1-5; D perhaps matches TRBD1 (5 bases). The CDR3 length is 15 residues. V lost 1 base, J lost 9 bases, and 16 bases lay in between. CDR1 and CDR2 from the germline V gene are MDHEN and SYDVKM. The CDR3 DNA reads TGTGCCAGCAGTTTATCCCCATTAGGGGTTGGGCCCCAGCATTTT. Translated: CASSLSPLGVGPQHF.

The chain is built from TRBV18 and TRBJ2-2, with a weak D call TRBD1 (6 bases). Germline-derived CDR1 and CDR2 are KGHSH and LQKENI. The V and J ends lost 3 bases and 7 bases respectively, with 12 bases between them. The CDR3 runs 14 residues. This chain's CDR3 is CASSPLMTGGELFF. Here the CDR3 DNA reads TGTGCCAGCTCACCGCTAATGACAGGCGGGGAGCTGTTTTTT.

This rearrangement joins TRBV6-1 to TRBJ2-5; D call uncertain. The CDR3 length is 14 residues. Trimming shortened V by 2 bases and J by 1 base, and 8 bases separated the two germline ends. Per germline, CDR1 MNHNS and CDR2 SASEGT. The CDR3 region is CASSESGVQETQYF. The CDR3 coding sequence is TGTGCCAGCAGTGAATCCGGAGTCCAAGAGACCCAGTACTTC.

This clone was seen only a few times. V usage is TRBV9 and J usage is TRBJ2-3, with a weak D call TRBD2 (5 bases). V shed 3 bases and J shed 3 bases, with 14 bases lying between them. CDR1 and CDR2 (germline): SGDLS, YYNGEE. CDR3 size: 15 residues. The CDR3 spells CASSAEGLETDTQYF. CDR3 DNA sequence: TGTGCCAGCAGCGCCGAGGGTTTAGAGACAGATACGCAGTATTTT. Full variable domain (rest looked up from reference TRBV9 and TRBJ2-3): DSGVTQTPKHLITATGQRVTLRCSPRSGDLSVYWYQQSLDQGLQFLIQYYNGEERAKGNILERFSAQQFPDLHSELNLSSLELGDSALYFCASSAEGLETDTQYFGPGTRLTVL.

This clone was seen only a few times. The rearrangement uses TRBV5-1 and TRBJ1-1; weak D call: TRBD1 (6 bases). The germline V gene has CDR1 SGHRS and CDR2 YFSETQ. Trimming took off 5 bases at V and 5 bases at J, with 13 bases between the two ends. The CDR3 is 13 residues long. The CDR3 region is CASRATGKTEAFF. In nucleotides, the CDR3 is TGCGCCAGCAGAGCCACAGGGAAAACTGAAGCTTTCTTT.

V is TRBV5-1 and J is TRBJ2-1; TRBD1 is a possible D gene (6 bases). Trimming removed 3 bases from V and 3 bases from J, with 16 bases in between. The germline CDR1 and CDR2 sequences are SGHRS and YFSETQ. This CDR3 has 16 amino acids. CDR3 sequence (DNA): TGCGCCAGCAGCTCCTCGGACAGCTGGCACTACAATGAGCAGTTCTTC. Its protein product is CASSSSDSWHYNEQFF.

This CDR3 reads CASSQEEGTSGNEQFF. The CDR3 bases are TGTGCCAGCAGCCAAGAGGAGGGGACTAGCGGGAATGAGCAGTTCTTC. The chain recombines TRBV4-2 with TRBJ2-1; 12 bases match TRBD2. V dropped 0 bases and J dropped 7; count of bases not matched to a gene: 4. This CDR3 has 16 residues. Germline values: CDR1 LGHNA, CDR2 YNFKEQ.

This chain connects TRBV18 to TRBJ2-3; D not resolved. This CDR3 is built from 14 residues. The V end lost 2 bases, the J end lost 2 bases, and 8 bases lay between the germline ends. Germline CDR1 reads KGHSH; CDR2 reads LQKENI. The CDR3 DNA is TGTGCCAGCTCACCAGCTGACCCCACAGATACGCAGTATTTT. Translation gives CASSPADPTDTQYF.

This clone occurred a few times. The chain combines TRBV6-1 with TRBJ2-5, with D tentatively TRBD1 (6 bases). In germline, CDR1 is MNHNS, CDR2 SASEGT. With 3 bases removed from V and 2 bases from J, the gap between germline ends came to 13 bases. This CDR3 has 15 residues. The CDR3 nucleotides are TGTGCCAGCAGTGAGATGGCAGGGGCGCAAGAGACCCAGTACTTC. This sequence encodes CASSEMAGAQETQYF.

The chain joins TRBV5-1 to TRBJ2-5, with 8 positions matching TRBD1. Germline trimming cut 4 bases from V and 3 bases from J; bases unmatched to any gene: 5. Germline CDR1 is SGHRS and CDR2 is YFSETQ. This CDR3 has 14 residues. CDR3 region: CASSPDRAEETQYF. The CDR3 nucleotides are TGCGCCAGCAGCCCGGACAGGGCTGAAGAGACCCAGTACTTC.